The rows below give T cell receptor beta chains drawn from one sample of a study of T cells after yellow fever vaccination. TCRdb ran MiXCR on the 5' RACE reads and lists one entry per CDR3 protein. The data show roughly 500,000 distinct CDR3 sequences, with 15% to 20% seen just once and 13% to 15% held by the top ten. Sequences were derived from PBMCs, sampled 15 days after the yellow fever booster vaccination. The receptors were gathered from a man aged 25-45 years who received the YFV17D yellow fever vaccine. Both conserved end residues are part of each CDR3. A D gene is named only where the DNA matches it firmly. Rows may omit the clone size; those that give it use once, few, many or a size class.

v_call	d_call	cdr3_length	clone_size	j_call	cdr3_nt	cdr3_aa
TRBV20-1	NA	13	few	TRBJ2-7	TGCAGTGCACCTGGACCCAGCTCCTACGAGCAGTACTTC	CSAPGPSSYEQYF
TRBV5-1	TRBD2	15	few	TRBJ2-3	TGCGCCAGCACGCTTGAAGCGGGAGGCATGGATACGCAGTATTTT	CASTLEAGGMDTQYF
TRBV28	TRBD1	16	few	TRBJ2-1	TGTGCCAGCAGACCTACGGGACAGGGCTCCTACAATGAGCAGTTCTTC	CASRPTGQGSYNEQFF
TRBV7-9	NA	12	few	TRBJ1-2	TGTGCCAGCAGCGCGGGCGGTCCGGGCTACACCTTC	CASSAGGPGYTF
TRBV6-1	NA	14	NA	TRBJ2-5	TGTGCCAGCAGGGTACAGGGAATGGGGGAGACCCAGTACTTC	CASRVQGMGETQYF
TRBV20-1	NA	12	few	TRBJ2-5	TGCAGTGCTAGTGCAGTCCAAGAGACCCAGTACTTC	CSASAVQETQYF
TRBV12-3/TRBV12-4	TRBD2	15	NA	TRBJ2-2	TGTGCCAGCATGGTTAGCGGGAGCTGGAGCGGGGAGCTGTTTTTT	CASMVSGSWSGELFF
TRBV6-5	NA	17	few	TRBJ2-7	TGTGCCAGCAGTTACGGAGTGATCGGCGGGAACTCCTACGAGCAGTACTTC	CASSYGVIGGNSYEQYF
TRBV20-1	TRBD1	11	few	TRBJ1-2	TGCAGTGGGACAGGGGGCTATGGCTACACCTTC	CSGTGGYGYTF
TRBV29-1	TRBD2	15	many	TRBJ2-7	TGCAGCGTGAAGAGTAGCGGGAGGGGAACCTACGAGCAGTACTTC	CSVKSSGRGTYEQYF
TRBV30	NA	15	many	TRBJ1-5	TGTGCCTGGAGTTCCGCCGGGACCGAAATCAAGCCCCAGCATTTT	CAWSSAGTEIKPQHF
TRBV5-1	TRBD1	16	NA	TRBJ1-4	TGCGCCAGCAGCCGGGACAGCGGGGCAACTAATGAAAAACTGTTTTTT	CASSRDSGATNEKLFF
TRBV7-2	NA	16	many	TRBJ2-5	TGTGCCAGCAGCTCTGCCATAGAGGTGATGGAGGGGACCCAGTACTTC	CASSSAIEVMEGTQYF
TRBV5-4	NA	14	NA	TRBJ2-5	TGTGCCAGCAGCTTGTCGGTTGTTGAAGAGACCCAGTACTTC	CASSLSVVEETQYF
TRBV7-8	NA	17	NA	TRBJ2-1	TGTGCCAGCAGCTTGTATGGGCTAGCGAACACCTACAATGAGCAGTTCTTC	CASSLYGLANTYNEQFF
TRBV2	NA	15	NA	TRBJ2-3	TGTGCCAGCAGTGTACGAGGGCAGCGTACAGATACGCAGTATTTT	CASSVRGQRTDTQYF
TRBV11-2	NA	15	NA	TRBJ1-4	TGTGCCAGCAGCCCACTGTGGCGGAATAATGAAAAACTGTTTTTT	CASSPLWRNNEKLFF
TRBV9	NA	15	NA	TRBJ2-7	TGTGCCAGCAGCGTAGTTGGCACCAGCTCCTACGAGCAGTACTTC	CASSVVGTSSYEQYF
TRBV7-2	NA	14	few	TRBJ1-5	TGTGCCAGCAGCTCCCGTTATAGCAATCAGCCCCAGCATTTT	CASSSRYSNQPQHF
TRBV5-1	NA	17	few	TRBJ2-7	TGCGCCAGCAGGCCACGAACGAGACAGACTCGAGGCCACGAGCAGTACTTC	CASRPRTRQTRGHEQYF
TRBV9	NA	14	NA	TRBJ2-5	TGTGCCAGCAGCGTAGACGGGAGTGTAGAGACCCAGTACTTC	CASSVDGSVETQYF
TRBV20-1	NA	15	NA	TRBJ1-5	TGCAGTGCTATCAAACGGGGGACCGTAGATCAGCCCCAGCATTTT	CSAIKRGTVDQPQHF
TRBV5-1	NA	15	NA	TRBJ1-5	TGCGCCAGCAGCTTGGACTACGGCGGCAATCAGCCCCAGCATTTT	CASSLDYGGNQPQHF
TRBV29-1	NA	15	NA	TRBJ2-2	TGCAGCGTTGCCAGCCGGGGAAGAAACACCGGGGAGCTGTTTTTT	CSVASRGRNTGELFF
TRBV12-3/TRBV12-4	NA	14	many	TRBJ2-2	TGTGCCAGCAGGCCCCACAAAAACACCGGGGAGCTGTTTTTT	CASRPHKNTGELFF
TRBV28	NA	14	few	TRBJ2-7	TGTGCCAGCTACCCAGGGCGGGCCTCCTACGAGCAGTACTTC	CASYPGRASYEQYF
TRBV7-9	NA	15	NA	TRBJ1-1	TGTGCCAGCAGCCCCCAGACTACTCAGAACACTGAAGCTTTCTTT	CASSPQTTQNTEAFF
TRBV18	NA	15	few	TRBJ1-3	TGTGCCAGCTCACCGGGCCGGATCTCTGGAAACACCATATATTTT	CASSPGRISGNTIYF
TRBV29-1	NA	12	NA	TRBJ2-3	TGCAGCGTTGCGGGTCAGGGTGATACGCAGTATTTT	CSVAGQGDTQYF
TRBV10-3	NA	12	NA	TRBJ2-1	TGTGCCACCGGAAAGGCAGACAATGAGCAGTTCTTC	CATGKADNEQFF
TRBV7-7	NA	14	NA	TRBJ2-5	TGTGCCAGCAGCCGGGGACATCACCAAGAGACCCAGTACTTC	CASSRGHHQETQYF
TRBV5-1	TRBD1	15	NA	TRBJ2-7	TGCGCCAGCAGCCGCGGGGACAGGGGCCTGGGGGAGCAGTACTTC	CASSRGDRGLGEQYF
TRBV3-1	NA	12	few	TRBJ2-7	TGTGCCAGCAGCCAAGGGGGGACGGTTCCGCACTTC	CASSQGGTVPHF
TRBV7-6	NA	14	few	TRBJ2-6	TGTGCCAGCAGCCCACTTACTGGGGCCAACGTCCTGACTTTC	CASSPLTGANVLTF
TRBV29-1	NA	13	NA	TRBJ1-5	TGCAGCGTACGGCAGGGCGGCAATCAGCCCCAGCATTTT	CSVRQGGNQPQHF
TRBV11-2	TRBD2	15	NA	TRBJ2-1	TGTGCCAGCAGCTACTGGCTAGCGGGAGGAGCGGAGCAGTTCTTC	CASSYWLAGGAEQFF
TRBV15	TRBD1	15	NA	TRBJ2-7	TGTGCCACCAGCGGATCCGCGGACAGGGTGGACGAGCAGTACTTC	CATSGSADRVDEQYF
TRBV18	NA	15	NA	TRBJ2-5	TGTGCCAGCTCACTGACTAGGACTCCGGGAGAGACCCAGTACTTC	CASSLTRTPGETQYF
TRBV20-1	NA	15	NA	TRBJ2-3	TGCAGTGCCCTATCACTAGCATTCAGCACAGATACGCAGTATTTT	CSALSLAFSTDTQYF
TRBV11-2	TRBD2	18	few	TRBJ2-3	TGTGCCAGCAGCTCTTTAGGGGCGCGGGAGGGCCGTGGAGATACGCAGTATTTT	CASSSLGAREGRGDTQYF
TRBV6-1	TRBD2	14	NA	TRBJ2-2	TGTGCCAGCAGTGTACAGCGGGGAACCGGGGAGCTGTTTTTT	CASSVQRGTGELFF
TRBV27	TRBD2	16	NA	TRBJ2-3	TGTGCCAGCAGCCCCTGGGCTAGCGGGAGATCGGGTACGCAGTATTTT	CASSPWASGRSGTQYF
TRBV7-8	NA	14	few	TRBJ2-7	TGTGCCAGCAGCTACGGACATACATCCTACGAGCAGTACTTC	CASSYGHTSYEQYF
TRBV6-5	NA	11	NA	TRBJ2-1	TGTGCCAGCAGCCATGGGGGGAAACAGTTCTTC	CASSHGGKQFF